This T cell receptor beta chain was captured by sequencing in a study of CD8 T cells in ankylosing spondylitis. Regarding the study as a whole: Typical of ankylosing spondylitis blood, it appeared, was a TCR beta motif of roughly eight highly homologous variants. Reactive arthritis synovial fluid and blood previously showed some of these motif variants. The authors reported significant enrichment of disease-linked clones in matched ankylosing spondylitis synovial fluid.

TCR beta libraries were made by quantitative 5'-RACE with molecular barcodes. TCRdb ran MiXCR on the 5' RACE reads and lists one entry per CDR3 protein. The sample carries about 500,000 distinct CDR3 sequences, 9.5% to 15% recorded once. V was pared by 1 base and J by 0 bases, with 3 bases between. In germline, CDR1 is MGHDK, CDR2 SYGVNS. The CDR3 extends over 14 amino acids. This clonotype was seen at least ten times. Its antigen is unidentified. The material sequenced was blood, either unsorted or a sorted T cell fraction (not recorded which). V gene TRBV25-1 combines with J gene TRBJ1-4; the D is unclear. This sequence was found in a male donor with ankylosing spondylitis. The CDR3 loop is CASSELATNEKLFF. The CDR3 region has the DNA TGTGCCAGCAGTGAATTAGCAACTAATGAAAAACTGTTTTTT.